This T cell receptor beta chain was captured by sequencing in a study of T cells after yellow fever vaccination. Findings of the study overall: Abundant clonotypes from the bulk population could contaminate FACS-sorted repertoires. The secondary T-cell response peaked on day 5, not day 15, but was weaker.

Synthesis of TCR cDNA relied on 5'RACE template switching, which attached a universal primer site and UMIs. TCRdb fed the 5' RACE reads into MiXCR, producing one record per CDR3 protein. The table records about 74,000 distinct CDR3 sequences, roughly 6.9% of them present only once. To note about this clonotype: Its cognate antigen is unknown.

The sequence derives from a man younger than 35 who received the YFV17D yellow fever vaccine. The source material was CD8+ T cells sorted from PBMCs, sampled 5 days after the first yellow fever vaccination.

CDR3 DNA: TGTGCCAGCAGCCTGGGACAGTCGGCGGCCCAGTACTTC. Its protein product is CASSLGQSAAQYF. This chain joins TRBV6-5 and TRBJ2-5; TRBD1 matches at 7 bases. Germline lookup yields CDR1 MNHEY and CDR2 SVGAGI. Germline trimming cut 6 bases from V and 9 bases from J; bases unmatched to any gene: 10. CDR3 length: 13 residues.